One sample yielded the 15 T cell receptor beta chains listed below, sequenced in a study of T-cell memory formation after mild COVID-19. Via MiXCR, TCRdb re-called the 5' RACE reads, giving one row per CDR3 protein. The sample has around 440,000 distinct CDR3 sequences, roughly 20% seen once. The sample was PBMCs or a T cell subset sorted from them (not recorded which). The receptors here all came from an adult woman who had mild COVID-19 (a few samples of this study predate the infection). Cell type and time point are not known.

The J gene is TRBJ1-3, the V gene TRBV6-1, with D possibly being TRBD1 (5 bases). V was trimmed by 4 bases and J by 0 bases, leaving 10 bases between them. The CDR3 has 15 amino acids. Per germline, CDR1 MNHNS and CDR2 SASEGT. For the CDR3, the DNA is TGTGCCAGCAGTGGCGGACACCGCTCTGGAAACACCATATATTTT. Its protein product is CASSGGHRSGNTIYF.

The chain is built from TRBV2 and TRBJ2-6; D unclear. Trimming shortened V by 7 bases and J by 5 bases, and 9 bases separated the two germline ends. The CDR3 has 13 residues. CDR1 is SNHLY, CDR2 FYNNEI, per germline. In DNA form, the CDR3 reads TGTGCCAGCATTGGGTTACGGGCCAACGTCCTGACTTTC. Its protein product is CASIGLRANVLTF. Complete variable domain (other parts from reference TRBV2 and TRBJ2-6): EPEVTQTPSHQVTQMGQEVILRCVPISNHLYFYWYRQILGQKVEFLVSFYNNEISEKSEIFDDQFSVERPDGSNFTLKIRSTKLEDSAMYFCASIGLRANVLTFGAGSRLTVL.

This sequence joins TRBV6-5 and TRBJ1-2; no clear D. V lost 3 bases and J 8 bases, leaving 13 bases between the germline ends. There are 13 residues in the CDR3. Germline V gene sequence: CDR1 MNHEY, CDR2 SVGAGI. Here the CDR3 DNA reads TGTGCCAGCAGTTATACTACAGCGGGAGGCTACACCTTC. It is translated as CASSYTTAGGYTF.

This clonotype was counted between two and nine times. For the CDR3, the DNA is TGTGCCACCCGACAGGGGACTAGCACAGATACGCAGTATTTT. Its translation is CATRQGTSTDTQYF. V gene TRBV6-6 combines with J gene TRBJ2-3; TRBD1 aligns across 8 bases. The CDR3 totals 14 residues. V dropped 10 bases and J dropped 0; count of bases not matched to a gene: 6. CDR1 and CDR2 (germline): MNHNY, SVGAGI (reference sequence).

The sample holds a few counts of this clonotype. V and J are TRBV3-1 and TRBJ1-2, with 8 bases aligning to TRBD1. CDR3 length: 14 amino acids. V lost 6 bases, J lost 8 bases, and 11 bases stayed unmatched. Germline CDR1 and CDR2: LGHDT and YNNKEL (reference sequence). The CDR3 protein is CASRRQGPSMGYTF. CDR3 nucleotides: TGTGCCAGCAGACGACAGGGGCCTAGTATGGGCTACACCTTC.

The CDR3 DNA reads TGTGCCAGCAGCTTGGCCAATAACTATGGCTACACCTTC. As protein: CASSLANNYGYTF. The chain joins TRBV5-4 to TRBJ1-2; D ambiguous. Germline V gene data show CDR1 as SGHNT and CDR2 as YYREEE (reference sequence). Trimming removed 0 bases from V and 1 base from J, with 4 bases in between. The CDR3 runs 13 residues.

This chain connects TRBV3-1 to TRBJ2-1, with D possibly TRBD1 on 5 matching bases. The CDR3 is 13 residues long. Germline V lookup: CDR1 LGHDT, CDR2 YNNKEL (reference sequence). V lost 5 bases to trimming and J lost 5 bases, with 10 bases between them. CDR3 in DNA: TGTGCCAGCAGCTATGCAGGGAACAATGAGCAGTTCTTC. Its protein product is CASSYAGNNEQFF.

This clonotype was detected only a few times. This chain uses TRBV12-3 or TRBV12-4 with TRBJ1-2; perhaps TRBD1 as D (5 bases). V was shortened by 8 bases and J by 8 bases, with 18 bases between the two germline ends. CDR3 length: 13 residues. DNA for the CDR3: TGTGCCAGCCGAGAGGGTAACTGGGGCGGCTACACCTTC. It translates to CASREGNWGGYTF.

This clonotype has a handful of counts. CDR3 amino acids: CASSRGRFRGQPQHF. The CDR3 DNA sequence: TGTGCCAGCAGCCGAGGACGATTTCGCGGGCAGCCCCAGCATTTT. V usage is TRBV7-8 and J usage is TRBJ1-5; unclear D gene. Per germline, CDR1 SGHVS and CDR2 FQNEAQ. This CDR3 is built from 15 residues. Trimming left V 5 bases short and J 7 bases short, with 18 bases between.

This chain links TRBV6-6 with TRBJ2-7, with D perhaps matching TRBD1 (6 bases). CDR1 is MNHNY, CDR2 SVGAGI, per germline (reference sequence). This CDR3 spans 15 amino acids. Trimming took off 2 bases at V and 1 base at J, with 12 bases between the two ends. CDR3 protein: CASSYPTGGSYEQYF. DNA for the CDR3: TGTGCCAGCAGTTACCCGACAGGTGGTTCCTACGAGCAGTACTTC.

The genes are TRBV7-8 and TRBJ2-7, with no clear D. The germline CDR1 and CDR2 sequences are SGHVS and FQNEAQ. V lost 0 bases and J 9 bases, leaving 12 bases between the germline ends. The CDR3 sequence is 13 residues long. The CDR3 loop reads CASSLAESIGQYF. The CDR3 nucleotides are TGTGCCAGCAGCTTAGCGGAGAGCATCGGGCAGTACTTC.

This clonotype was picked up many times. The V gene is TRBV20-1, the J gene TRBJ2-7; 8 bases line up with TRBD2. Unmatched junction bases numbered 14, after V lost 4 bases and J lost 6 bases. Germline CDR1 is DFQATT and CDR2 is SNEGSKA (reference sequence). This CDR3 region has 15 residues. As DNA, the CDR3 is TGCAGTGCTAAGACCCTGCGCGGGAGGTTAAGCGAGCAGTACTTC. Protein: CSAKTLRGRLSEQYF.

The rearrangement links TRBV2 to TRBJ1-5; possible D gene TRBD1, 6 bases. The germline V gene has CDR1 SNHLY and CDR2 FYNNEI. This CDR3 region has 16 residues. Trimming removed 4 bases at V and 1 base at J, with 14 bases between. The CDR3 sequence: CASSAGHLASNQPQHF. The CDR3 DNA sequence: TGTGCCAGCAGTGCGGGACACCTGGCAAGCAATCAGCCCCAGCATTTT. The variable domain in full, completed from reference TRBV2 and TRBJ1-5, reads EPEVTQTPSHQVTQMGQEVILRCVPISNHLYFYWYRQILGQKVEFLVSFYNNEISEKSEIFDDQFSVERPDGSNFTLKIRSTKLEDSAMYFCASSAGHLASNQPQHFGDGTRLSIL.

This clonotype appeared a few times. The rearrangement links TRBV5-6 to TRBJ2-1; no clear D. This CDR3 is built from 15 residues. Germline values: CDR1 SGHDT, CDR2 YYEEEE. V was trimmed by 0 bases and J by 3 bases, leaving 10 bases between them. CDR3 region: CASSLGRQNYNEQFF. For the CDR3, the DNA is TGTGCCAGCAGCTTGGGTCGGCAGAACTACAATGAGCAGTTCTTC.

The V gene is TRBV5-6, the J gene TRBJ2-7; D unresolved. In germline, CDR1 is SGHDT, CDR2 YYEEEE. The V end lost 4 bases, the J end lost 9 bases, and 11 bases lay between the germline ends. This CDR3 is 11 amino acids long. The CDR3 DNA is TGTGCCAGCAGCGTCCGGGCCCGGCAGTACTTC. Its protein product is CASSVRARQYF.